This is a list of T cell receptor beta chains from one sample in a study of T cell repertoires and HLA-DP antigens. Assay: immunoSEQ multiplex PCR; the TCRdb copy retains only in-frame clones and omits some. The data show some 120,000 clones, with 92% seen just once and roughly 0.3% held by the top ten. No antigens are known for them. Material for sequencing was CD4+ T cells from PBMCs. Receptors were obtained from a woman aged 18-35 years in good health and CMV-seronegative. Both conserved end residues are part of each CDR3. The order of the fields is clone size, J gene, D gene, V gene, CDR3 DNA, CDR3 protein. D genes are given only for firm matches. Not every row has a clone size; where given, it reads once, few, many or a size class.

>once|TRBJ1-1|.|TRBV5-4
TGTGCCAGCAGCTTGCTCAGCATGAACACTGAAGCTTTCTTT
CASSLLSMNTEAFF
>.|TRBJ2-3|TRBD2|TRBV10-1
TGCGCCAGCAGTGAGATAGCTAGCGGGATACGAACAGATACGCAGTATTTT
CASSEIASGIRTDTQYF
>.|TRBJ1-3|.|TRBV9
TGTGCCAGCAGCTCGGGTCGTTCATTCTCTGGAAACACCATATATTTT
CASSSGRSFSGNTIYF
>.|TRBJ1-2|.|TRBV30
TGTGCCTGGAGTGTTGGGACAACCTATGGCTACACCTTC
CAWSVGTTYGYTF
>.|TRBJ1-5|.|TRBV2
TGTGCCACTCGGAGGACAGCCCTTTATCAGCCCCAGCATTTT
CATRRTALYQPQHF
>.|TRBJ2-1|TRBD2|TRBV28
TGTGCCAGCAACCACGCAGGGGCGGGGGGGAATGAGCAGTTCTTC
CASNHAGAGGNEQFF
>.|TRBJ2-6|.|TRBV6-4
TGTGCCAGCAGTGACTCGGGATCTGGGGCCAACGTCCTGACTTTC
CASSDSGSGANVLTF
>few|TRBJ1-1|.|TRBV10-3
TGTGCCATCAGTGAGTGGGGTGCGAACGAAGCTTTCTTT
CAISEWGANEAFF
>.|TRBJ2-7|.|TRBV7-2
TGTGCCAGTAATCCCTGGGTCATCTCCTACGAGCAGTACTTC
CASNPWVISYEQYF
>.|TRBJ2-3|.|TRBV7-3
TGTGCCAGCAGCCCAATGGGAGATTTTAGTCCTACAGATACGCAGTATTTT
CASSPMGDFSPTDTQYF
>.|TRBJ1-2|TRBD1|TRBV2
TGTGCCAGCAGTGCCGACCAGGGGGCAATAGCTGGCTACACCTTC
CASSADQGAIAGYTF
>.|TRBJ1-1|.|TRBV7-2
TGTGCCAGCAGCCTCCGGGGGAACACTGAAGCTTTCTTT
CASSLRGNTEAFF
>medium-sized|TRBJ2-2|TRBD1|TRBV2
TGTGCCAGCAGAGGGACAGGGAGGAACACCGGGGAGCTGTTTTTT
CASRGTGRNTGELFF
>.|TRBJ2-7|TRBD1|TRBV11-2
TGTGCCAGCAGCTTAGTTCAGGGGGTAGGCGAGCAGTACTTC
CASSLVQGVGEQYF
>.|TRBJ1-6|.|TRBV28
TGTGCCAGCAGTTTTAGTTCTGGAGGGTCCCTCCACTTT
CASSFSSGGSLHF
>.|TRBJ2-1|.|TRBV7-2
TGTGCCAGCAGCCGGGATAGGACTCTGCTCCAGTTCTTC
CASSRDRTLLQFF
>.|TRBJ2-7|TRBD1|TRBV5-1
TGCGCCAGCAGCTTGGACGGACAGGGGGCCTACGAGCAGTACTTC
CASSLDGQGAYEQYF
>once|TRBJ2-2|.|TRBV18
TGTGCCAGCTCACCACCGGGCGGGACGCTGTTTTTT
CASSPPGGTLFF
>.|TRBJ2-4|.|TRBV9
TGTGCCAGCAGCGTAGCCCCCTTCGAGTTGGGGGGCCATGCCAAAAACATTCAGTACTTC
CASSVAPFELGGHAKNIQYF
>once|TRBJ1-2|.|TRBV5-1
TGCGCCAGCAGCCCCCTGACAGATGGCTACACCTTC
CASSPLTDGYTF
>.|TRBJ2-6|TRBD1|TRBV7-9
TGTGCCAGCAGCCCCCAGGGACAGCTCTCTGGGGCCAACGTCCTGACTTTC
CASSPQGQLSGANVLTF
>.|TRBJ2-3|.|TRBV7-3
TGTGCCAGCAGCTTAACTCCCATCAGGGCGTGGGATACGCAGTATTTT
CASSLTPIRAWDTQYF
>.|TRBJ2-1|TRBD2|TRBV12-5
TGTGCTAGTGGTTTGGTCCTCGGAGCGGGGGGGCCCTACAATGAGCAGTTCTTC
CASGLVLGAGGPYNEQFF
>.|TRBJ2-6|TRBD2|TRBV11-2
TGTGCCAGCAGCCACCCGGGGAGGGAATCAGGGGCCAACGTCCTGACTTTC
CASSHPGRESGANVLTF
>.|TRBJ1-5|.|TRBV7-8
TGTGCCAGCAGCTTAAAACCGGGCCCCTCCCTTCGGGGCAATCAGCCCCAGCATTTT
CASSLKPGPSLRGNQPQHF
>.|TRBJ2-1|.|TRBV7-6
TGTGCCAGCACCCAATCAGGAGGAGGATCTAATGAGCAGTTCTTC
CASTQSGGGSNEQFF
>.|TRBJ1-5|TRBD1|TRBV2
TGTGCCAGCGGCCGGGACAGGGGACCGAATAGCAATCAGCCCCAGCATTTT
CASGRDRGPNSNQPQHF
>once|TRBJ2-5|.|TRBV19
TGTGCCAGTAGTATAGAAGGCAGGCCCCAAGAGACCCAGTACTTC
CASSIEGRPQETQYF
>.|TRBJ2-7|.|TRBV5-1
TGCGCCAGCAGCTTGAGTCAGGGATCCAGCTCCTACGAGCAGTACTTC
CASSLSQGSSSYEQYF
>.|TRBJ2-7|.|TRBV10-3
TGTGCCATCAGGGACAGCCGGGGGGCCTACGAGCAGTACTTC
CAIRDSRGAYEQYF
>.|TRBJ2-7|.|TRBV7-8
TGTGCCAGCAGCTTAGATCAGGGTACCCCTTACGAGCAGTACTTC
CASSLDQGTPYEQYF
>.|TRBJ2-2|TRBD1|TRBV4-3
TGCGCCAGCAGCCACCGGACAGGAACGAACACCGGGGAGCTGTTTTTT
CASSHRTGTNTGELFF
>.|TRBJ1-1|.|TRBV19
TGTGCCAGTACTCCATCGAATCTCCTGAACACTGAAGCTTTCTTT
CASTPSNLLNTEAFF
>.|TRBJ2-5|TRBD1|TRBV9
TGTGCCAGCAGCCCCCAACCGGGACAGCAAGAGACCCAGTACTTC
CASSPQPGQQETQYF
>.|TRBJ2-1|.|TRBV5-6
TGTGCCAGCAGCCCGGACGGTTTCGCTAATGAGCAGTTCTTC
CASSPDGFANEQFF
>.|TRBJ2-1|TRBD1|TRBV5-4
TGTGCCAGCAGCCCGCCGGACAGGGAAGTGTCCTACAATGAGCAGTTCTTC
CASSPPDREVSYNEQFF